Listed here is a single T cell receptor beta chain. This CDR3 spans 15 amino acids. V trimming: 3 bases; J trimming: 5 bases; junction bases outside the gene matches: 9. Germline-derived CDR1 and CDR2 are MNHEY and SVGAGI. Data came from immunoSEQ multiplex PCR; TCRdb stores just in-frame clones and leaves some out. This table holds 150,000 to 180,000 clones, less than 90% found once. The data were taken from a study of cytomegalovirus exposure and HLA in healthy donors. This TCR was recovered from a man aged 18 to 29 in good health and CMV-seropositive. The sample taken for sequencing was PBMCs. The V call is TRBV6-5, the J call TRBJ2-5; TRBD2 matches at 7 bases. The CDR3 DNA sequence: TGTGCCAGCAGTTATGGACGGCCCGGGGGGGAGACCCAGTACTTC. Its protein is CASSYGRPGGETQYF.